The present T cell receptor (beta chain) was sequenced within a study of blood T cell repertoires in COVID-19. Source study methods: Reference gene primer amplification gave nucleated cell count estimates. This table comes from immunoSEQ multiplex PCR, and its TCRdb copy is limited to in-frame clones, with some not included. V, J and clone size reflect that table, while D and trimming were determined from the DNA. The sample consists of 250,000 to 300,000 clones, 80% to 90% of them appearing once. This CDR3 region has 15 residues. The germline V gene has CDR1 SQVTM and CDR2 ANQGSEA. The germline V and J ends were trimmed by 3 bases and 4 bases, with 13 bases remaining between them.

This TCR came from a woman between 65 and 79 years old with acute or convalescent COVID-19. The chain combines TRBV29-1 with TRBJ2-6, with D tentatively TRBD1 (5 bases). The specimen sequenced was peripheral blood. CDR3 nucleotide sequence: TGCAGCGTTGAGCGTAGGGGCGAAGGGGCCAACGTCCTGACTTTC. It specifies CSVERRGEGANVLTF.